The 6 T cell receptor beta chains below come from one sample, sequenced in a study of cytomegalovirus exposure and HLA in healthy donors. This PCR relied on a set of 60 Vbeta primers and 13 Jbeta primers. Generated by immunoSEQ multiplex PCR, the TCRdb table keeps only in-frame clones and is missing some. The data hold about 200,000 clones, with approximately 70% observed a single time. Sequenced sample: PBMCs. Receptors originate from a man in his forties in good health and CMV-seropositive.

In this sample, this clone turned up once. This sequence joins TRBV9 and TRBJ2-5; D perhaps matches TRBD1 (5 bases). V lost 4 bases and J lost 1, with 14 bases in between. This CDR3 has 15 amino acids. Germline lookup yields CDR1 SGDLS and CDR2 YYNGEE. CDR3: CASSPTQVIQETQYF. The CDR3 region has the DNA TGTGCCAGCAGCCCTACACAGGTGATCCAAGAGACCCAGTACTTC.

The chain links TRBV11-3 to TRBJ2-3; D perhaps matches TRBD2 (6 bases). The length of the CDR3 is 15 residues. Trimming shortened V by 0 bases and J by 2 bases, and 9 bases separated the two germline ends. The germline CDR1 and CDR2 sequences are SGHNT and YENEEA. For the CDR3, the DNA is TGTGCCAGCAGCTTAGACGGGGGAAACACAGATACGCAGTATTTT. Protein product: CASSLDGGNTDTQYF.

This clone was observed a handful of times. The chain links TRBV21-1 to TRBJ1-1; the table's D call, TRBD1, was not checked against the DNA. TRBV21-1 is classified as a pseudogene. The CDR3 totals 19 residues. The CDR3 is CASSKSPILTTGDMTEAFF. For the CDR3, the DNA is TGTGCCAGCAGCAAATCCCCAATCCTTACGACAGGGGACATGACTGAAGCTTTCTTT.

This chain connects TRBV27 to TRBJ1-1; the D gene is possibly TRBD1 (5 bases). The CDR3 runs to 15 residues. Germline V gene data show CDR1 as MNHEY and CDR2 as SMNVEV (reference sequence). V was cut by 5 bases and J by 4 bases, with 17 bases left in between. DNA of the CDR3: TGTGCCAGCAGTCCCGGCGGGGGGAGGGGCACTGAAGCTTTCTTT. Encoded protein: CASSPGGGRGTEAFF.

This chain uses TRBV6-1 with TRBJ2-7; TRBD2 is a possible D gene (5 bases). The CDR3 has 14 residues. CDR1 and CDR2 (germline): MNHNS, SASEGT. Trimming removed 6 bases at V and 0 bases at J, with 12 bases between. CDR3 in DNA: TGTGCCAGCAGATTGAGCGGAAGCTCCTACGAGCAGTACTTC. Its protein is CASRLSGSSYEQYF.

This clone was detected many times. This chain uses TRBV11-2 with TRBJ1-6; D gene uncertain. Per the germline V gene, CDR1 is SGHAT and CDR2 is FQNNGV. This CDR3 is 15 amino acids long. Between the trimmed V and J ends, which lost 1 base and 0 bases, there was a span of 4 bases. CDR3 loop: CASSLGSSYNSPLHF. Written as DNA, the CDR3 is TGTGCCAGCAGCTTAGGCAGCTCCTATAATTCACCCCTCCACTTT.